The rows below give T cell receptor beta chains drawn from one sample of a study of human T cells and chemical hapten exposure. TCRdb reanalysed the RACE reads using MiXCR and keeps one entry per CDR3 protein. The sample lists tens of thousands of distinct CDR3 sequences, under 15% occurring once. The sequences come from whole blood, collected in connection with sensitization to the hapten diphenylcyclopropenone (DPC). The receptors stem from a woman in her thirties with alopecia areata. Some clones in this sample may be carry-over from other donors' samples. Both conserved end residues are part of each CDR3. Each record gives: D gene, J gene, clone size, V gene, CDR3 DNA, CDR3 protein. D genes are given only for firm matches. Rows may omit the clone size; those that give it use once, few, many or a size class.

. | TRBJ1-5 | many | TRBV2 | TGTGCCAGCAGGAGGGAGATAAAAAGCAATCAGCCCCAGCATTTT | CASRREIKSNQPQHF
. | TRBJ2-3 | many | TRBV20-1 | TGCAGTGCTAGTACTAGTACAGATACGCAGTATTTT | CSASTSTDTQYF
TRBD1 | TRBJ2-2 | few | TRBV9 | TGTGCCAGCAGCGTAGTGACAGGGTCGGACACCGGGGAGCTGTTTTTT | CASSVVTGSDTGELFF
. | TRBJ2-5 | few | TRBV7-2 | TGTGCCAGCAGCTTCGAACAGGGCTGGGAGACCCAGTACTTC | CASSFEQGWETQYF
TRBD1 | TRBJ1-1 | . | TRBV11-2 | TGTGCCAGCAGCTGGGAAACAGGGGATGCTTTCTTT | CASSWETGDAFF
. | TRBJ2-2 | . | TRBV5-1 | TGCGCCTCAGCAATCGACGGGAACACCGGGGAGCTGTTTTTT | CASAIDGNTGELFF
. | TRBJ2-7 | . | TRBV4-3 | TGCGCCAGCAGCCAAGATCCCTTCCGCGGGACTGCCTACGAGCAGTACTTC | CASSQDPFRGTAYEQYF
. | TRBJ2-6 | many | TRBV7-9 | TGTGCCAGCAGCCCGATAGGTTGGGTCCTGACTTTC | CASSPIGWVLTF
TRBD1 | TRBJ1-6 | few | TRBV7-3 | TGTGCCAGCAGCTTACCACAGGGGGCTTCGTATTCACCCCTCCACTTT | CASSLPQGASYSPLHF
. | TRBJ1-1 | many | TRBV6-2/TRBV6-3 | TGTGCCATTCAGCATGGAGGAGATAGGAACACTGAAGCTTTCTTT | CAIQHGGDRNTEAFF
. | TRBJ2-3 | many | TRBV20-1 | TGCAGTGCTCTTAGGGGCAGCACAGATACGCAGTATTTT | CSALRGSTDTQYF
. | TRBJ2-1 | . | TRBV28 | TGTGCCACGGATTCGGGACAATTTTACAATGAGCAGTTCTTC | CATDSGQFYNEQFF
. | TRBJ2-5 | few | TRBV5-5 | TGTGCCAGCAGCTTAGGACCGTTAGTAAAAGAGACCCAGTACTTC | CASSLGPLVKETQYF
. | TRBJ2-3 | many | TRBV7-9 | TGTGCCAGCCCAGATACGCAGTATTTT | CASPDTQYF
. | TRBJ2-4 | few | TRBV11-3 | TGTGCCAGCAGCACGGGGTTTGGAAACATTCAGTACTTC | CASSTGFGNIQYF
. | TRBJ2-7 | . | TRBV20-1 | TGCAGTGCTATCAGACTAGGCGAGCAGTACTTC | CSAIRLGEQYF
. | TRBJ2-5 | many | TRBV2 | TGTGCCAGCAGACTAGAGACCCAGTACTTC | CASRLETQYF
. | TRBJ2-5 | . | TRBV7-9 | TGTGCCAGCAGCTTAGCGGGCCTCCAAGAGACCCAGTACTTC | CASSLAGLQETQYF
. | TRBJ2-3 | many | TRBV6-2/TRBV6-3 | TGTGCCAGCAGTTACCGCACAGATACGCAGTATTTT | CASSYRTDTQYF
TRBD2 | TRBJ2-1 | many | TRBV18 | TGTGCCAGCTCATTCACGGGGGGAAGATCCCCCTATGAGCAGTTCTTC | CASSFTGGRSPYEQFF
TRBD2 | TRBJ2-7 | many | TRBV11-2 | TGTGCCAGCAGCTTAGGTCCCGCGGGAGGGTCCTACGAGCAGTACTTC | CASSLGPAGGSYEQYF
TRBD2 | TRBJ2-1 | many | TRBV20-1 | TGCAGTGCCTCATGGGGACTAGCGAATGAGCAGTTCTTC | CSASWGLANEQFF
TRBD1 | TRBJ2-1 | . | TRBV29-1 | TGCAGCGTTGATCCGGGACAGGGGGGGAATGAGCAGTTCTTC | CSVDPGQGGNEQFF
. | TRBJ1-6 | many | TRBV18 | TGTGCCAGCTCACCACAGGCCAGCTCCTATAATTCACCCCTCCACTTT | CASSPQASSYNSPLHF
. | TRBJ2-3 | few | TRBV5-1 | TGCGCCAGCAGCTCGACAGCGGGCACAGATACGCAGTATTTT | CASSSTAGTDTQYF
. | TRBJ1-5 | once | TRBV6-1 | TGTACCAGCAGTGAACAGGGTGGGGGGCCCCAGCATTTT | CTSSEQGGGPQHF
. | TRBJ2-1 | many | TRBV7-3 | TGTGCCAGCAGCTTAACACCCCTCCCCAATGAGCAGTTCTTC | CASSLTPLPNEQFF
. | TRBJ1-4 | many | TRBV28 | TGTGCCAGCAGTTTCCAACGGGCAACTAATGAAAAACTGTTTTTT | CASSFQRATNEKLFF
TRBD1 | TRBJ1-6 | many | TRBV7-2 | TGTGCCAGCAGCACAAGACAGGGGGCGTATAATTCACCCCTCCACTTT | CASSTRQGAYNSPLHF
. | TRBJ2-1 | . | TRBV7-2 | TGTGCCAGCAGTTATAGGAGCCAGAATGAGCAGTTCTTC | CASSYRSQNEQFF
TRBD2 | TRBJ2-7 | many | TRBV5-1 | TGCGCCAGCAGTTCCGGGACTAGCGCCGTGACCTACGAGCAGTACTTC | CASSSGTSAVTYEQYF
. | TRBJ1-1 | many | TRBV2 | TGTGCCAGCAGTGAAATTGGATTTGAAGCTTTCTTT | CASSEIGFEAFF
TRBD2 | TRBJ2-5 | many | TRBV6-2/TRBV6-3 | TGTGCCAGCAGTTACGTAAGGACTAGCGTTGAAGAGACCCAGTACTTC | CASSYVRTSVEETQYF
. | TRBJ1-5 | . | TRBV20-1 | TGCAGTGCTAGGGCCCCTCGGGGAGGCAATCAGCCCCAGCATTTT | CSARAPRGGNQPQHF
. | TRBJ2-5 | . | TRBV6-1 | TGTGCCAGCAGTGAGTTGACTAGTGGGCAGACCCAGTACTTC | CASSELTSGQTQYF
. | TRBJ1-5 | . | TRBV29-1 | TGCAGCGTCCGGACAGCTAATCAGCCCCAGCATTTT | CSVRTANQPQHF
. | TRBJ1-4 | many | TRBV7-6 | TGTGCCAGCAGCTTGCAGGTCGCAACTAATGAAAAACTGTTTTTT | CASSLQVATNEKLFF
TRBD1 | TRBJ2-3 | . | TRBV30 | TGTGCCTGGAGTCTGTGGACAGGGATGACAGATACGCAGTATTTT | CAWSLWTGMTDTQYF
. | TRBJ2-7 | many | TRBV3-1 | TGTGCCAGCAGCCAAGACGGTGGCGGCTACGAGCAGTACTTC | CASSQDGGGYEQYF
TRBD2 | TRBJ2-5 | . | TRBV7-2 | TGTGCCAGCAGCTTAGCTAGCGGGAGTCGGGAGACCCAGTACTTC | CASSLASGSRETQYF
. | TRBJ2-5 | . | TRBV7-9 | TGTGCCAGCAGCTACGACCTGTACCAAGAGACCCAGTACTTC | CASSYDLYQETQYF
. | TRBJ2-3 | few | TRBV6-2/TRBV6-3 | TGTGCCAGCAGACATACTCCAGACAGTACATACACAGATACGCAGTATTTT | CASRHTPDSTYTDTQYF
. | TRBJ2-7 | few | TRBV20-1 | TGCAGTGCCCGCTCCCTCATCGAGTACGAGCAGTACTTC | CSARSLIEYEQYF
. | TRBJ1-5 | . | TRBV18 | TGTGCCAGCTCACAAGGAAGCGGGGGGCATAGCAATCAGCCCCAGCATTTT | CASSQGSGGHSNQPQHF
. | TRBJ1-1 | many | TRBV20-1 | TGCAGTGCTATTCGTAGCGGCCTATCAGCTTTCTTT | CSAIRSGLSAFF
. | TRBJ1-2 | many | TRBV20-1 | TGCAGTGCTGGACACTATGGCTACACCTTC | CSAGHYGYTF
TRBD1 | TRBJ1-6 | many | TRBV20-1 | TGCAGTGCTAGAGATAAGTGGGACAGCCCATATAATTCACCCCTCCACTTT | CSARDKWDSPYNSPLHF
TRBD2 | TRBJ2-1 | many | TRBV11-3 | TGTGCCAGCAGCTTAGAAGAATGGACTAGCGGCGATGAGCAGTTCTTC | CASSLEEWTSGDEQFF
. | TRBJ2-2 | few | TRBV7-2 | TGTGCCAGCAGCGTACGTCGCACCGGGGAGCTGTTTTTT | CASSVRRTGELFF
. | TRBJ2-2 | once | TRBV9 | TGTGCCAGCAACCCCATCGGGAGTGTCGGGGAGCTGTTTTTT | CASNPIGSVGELFF
. | TRBJ2-3 | few | TRBV2 | TGTGCCAGCAGTGGAGACCGTGGGTACACAGATACGCAGTATTTT | CASSGDRGYTDTQYF
TRBD2 | TRBJ2-7 | . | TRBV7-2 | TGTGCCAGCTCCCAACCCCTGACAGGACACATAGCGGGACGGGCAAACGAGCAGTACTTC | CASSQPLTGHIAGRANEQYF
TRBD1 | TRBJ2-1 | many | TRBV5-4 | TGTGCCAGCAGCGTAGACAGGGACAATGAGCAGTTCTTC | CASSVDRDNEQFF
TRBD2 | TRBJ2-1 | many | TRBV29-1 | TGCAGCGTTGAGGGAGGGGACTACAATGAGCAGTTCTTC | CSVEGGDYNEQFF
. | TRBJ2-7 | . | TRBV20-1 | TGCAGTGCTAGAGATCTTGGCGGATTCTCCCACGAGCAGTACTTC | CSARDLGGFSHEQYF
. | TRBJ2-2 | . | TRBV11-2 | TGTGCCAGCAGTCTAGCTGTACCGGGCGTATACACCGGGGAGCTGTTTTTT | CASSLAVPGVYTGELFF
. | TRBJ2-5 | . | TRBV2 | TGTGCCAGCAGTGCCCAAGAGACCCAGTACTTC | CASSAQETQYF
. | TRBJ1-5 | . | TRBV6-2/TRBV6-3 | TGTGCCAGCAGTACGGGGCCCACAGGGATCAATCAGCCCCAGCATTTT | CASSTGPTGINQPQHF
. | TRBJ2-7 | many | TRBV27 | TGTGCCAGCAGCCCCGGCGGAGGGAGGCACGAGCAGTACTTC | CASSPGGGRHEQYF